This T cell receptor (beta chain) stems from a study of CD8 T cells in ankylosing spondylitis. Findings of the study overall: Some motif variants had been reported before (in reactive arthritis synovial fluid and blood). CD8+ by phenotype, disease-linked clones were relatively rare in peripheral blood.

Using its own MiXCR run on the 5' RACE reads, TCRdb lists one record per CDR3 protein. The data contain about 64,000 distinct CDR3 sequences, roughly 6.2% of them singletons. The ends lost 3 bases at V and 2 bases at J; junction bases unmatched: 11. Germline lookup yields CDR1 SGHVS and CDR2 FQNEAQ. The CDR3 length is 17 residues. For this clonotype: Its antigen remains unidentified.

The receptor comes from a male donor with ankylosing spondylitis. Input material: synovial fluid, either unsorted or a sorted T cell fraction (not recorded which). This chain uses TRBV7-8 with TRBJ2-7, with TRBD2 identical over 9 bases. CDR3 DNA sequence: TGTGCCAGCAGCTTCCCTAGCGGGAACCTCCGGACCTACGAGCAGTACTTC. It encodes CASSFPSGNLRTYEQYF.